The clone carrying this T cell receptor (beta chain) is a singleton in its sample. Its matching antigen is unknown. This sample is drawn from a study of OX40 agonist ivuxolimab in advanced cancers. Overall study: Patients were dosed with the agonistic anti-OX40 (CD134) antibody ivuxolimab.

Study observations and caveats: Patients who responded partially at 0.1-3.0 mg/kg showed clonal expansion ranking among the lowest.

Trimming pared 2 bases from V and 8 bases from J, leaving 10 bases between. This CDR3 is 13 amino acids long. The germline gives CDR1 SGDLS, CDR2 YYNGEE. TCRdb keeps only in-frame clones here, not all; method: immunoSEQ multiplex PCR. Of 50,000 or so clones listed, around nine tenths are singletons. The specimen comprised CD4+ or CD8+ T cells sorted from blood, sampled in a trial of the OX40 agonist ivuxolimab. The TCR sequence derives from an adult with an advanced solid tumor such as melanoma, head and neck, liver or kidney cancer. The V call is TRBV9, the J call TRBJ2-2; D unclear. As DNA, the CDR3 is TGTGCCAGCAGCGTTCTTATGGAGGGGGAGCTGTTTTTT. This encodes CASSVLMEGELFF.